What follows are 8 T cell receptor beta chains derived from one specimen sequenced in a study of T cells in Graves' hyperthyroidism and ophthalmopathy. Researchers amplified the TCR beta CDR3 regions from RNA transcripts. Primed by the HTBI set, a first-round RT-PCR was run on the TCR CDR3. TCRdb re-derived calls from the multiplex PCR reads in MiXCR, one entry per CDR3 protein. The repertoire includes 500,000 to 750,000 distinct CDR3 sequences, approximately 15% of them detected once, and roughly 7.7% sits in the top ten. What was sequenced was blood. Receptors were obtained from a woman under 30 with Graves' ophthalmopathy.

The rearrangement uses TRBV2 and TRBJ2-1, with 7 positions matching TRBD2. The length of the CDR3 is 13 residues. CDR1 is SNHLY, CDR2 FYNNEI, per germline. V lost 11 bases to trimming and J lost 9 bases; unmatched junction nucleotides: 13. This CDR3 is CALGAGVNSEQFF. The CDR3 bases are TGTGCCCTAGGGGCGGGAGTTAATAGTGAGCAGTTCTTC.

This clonotype was detected ten times or more. The rearrangement uses TRBV5-4 and TRBJ1-5, with D possibly TRBD1 on 6 matching bases. The CDR3 sequence is 14 residues long. Germline CDR1 and CDR2: SGHNT and YYREEE (reference sequence). Trimming took off 4 bases at V and 3 bases at J, with 11 bases between the two ends. The CDR3 DNA is TGTGCCAGCAGCCCAGGACAGTTCAATCAGCCCCAGCATTTT. Translated: CASSPGQFNQPQHF. The full variable domain, completed using reference TRBV5-4 and TRBJ1-5, is ETGVTQSPTHLIKTRGQQVTLRCSSQSGHNTVSWYQQALGQGPQFIFQYYREEENGRGNFPPRFSGLQFPNYSSELNVNALELDDSALYLCASSPGQFNQPQHFGDGTRLSIL.

The J gene is TRBJ1-1, the V gene TRBV7-9; D perhaps matches TRBD1 (6 bases). Trimming left V 3 bases short and J 4 bases short, with 15 bases between. Per germline, CDR1 SEHNR and CDR2 FQNEAQ (reference sequence). The CDR3 contains 15 residues. This CDR3 is CASSFTGNLGTEAFF. In DNA, the CDR3 is TGTGCCAGCAGCTTTACAGGGAACTTGGGCACTGAAGCTTTCTTT.

This clonotype was picked up a small number of times. The V and J genes are TRBV4-2 and TRBJ2-1; 11 bases fit TRBD2. The germline CDR1 and CDR2 sequences are LGHNA and YNFKEQ. This CDR3 is built from 19 residues. J lost 7 bases, V lost 0 bases, and 14 bases had no gene match. The CDR3 protein is CASSQDRGRVLAGVNEQFF. The DNA of the CDR3 is TGTGCCAGCAGCCAAGATCGGGGGAGAGTACTAGCGGGAGTAAATGAGCAGTTCTTC.

This clonotype appeared many times. The rearrangement uses TRBV30 and TRBJ2-3; the D gene could be TRBD1 or TRBD2 (5 bases each). V lost 0 bases and J 5 bases, leaving 12 bases between the germline ends. This CDR3 spans 14 amino acids. From germline, CDR1 is GTSNPN and CDR2 SVGIG (reference sequence). CDR3 in DNA: TGTGCCTGGAGTGTACTAGGTGGGGGAGATACGCAGTATTTT. As protein: CAWSVLGGGDTQYF.

This clonotype turned up a few times. The gene calls are TRBV11-1 and TRBJ2-1; TRBD2 aligns across 7 bases. The CDR3 length is 16 residues. The ends lost 5 bases at V and 3 bases at J; junction bases unmatched: 10. Germline lookup yields CDR1 SGHAT and CDR2 FQDESV (reference sequence). DNA of the CDR3: TGTGCCAGCAGCCCAAGGTCTAGCGGTTTCTACAATGAGCAGTTCTTC. This encodes CASSPRSSGFYNEQFF.

The V gene is TRBV20-1, the J gene TRBJ2-7, with 9 bases matching TRBD2. J was trimmed by 7 bases and V by 3 bases; bases with no gene match: 10. CDR3 size: 14 residues. Germline V gene sequence: CDR1 DFQATT, CDR2 SNEGSKA (reference sequence). The CDR3 coding sequence is TGCAGTGCTAGTAATAGCGGGGGCCCTTGGGAGCAGTACTTC. Protein: CSASNSGGPWEQYF.

The sample holds a few counts of this clonotype. The chain uses TRBV14 and TRBJ1-2; possible D gene TRBD1, 6 bases. The CDR3 covers 15 residues. V was pared by 1 base and J by 2 bases, with 11 bases between. Germline lookup yields CDR1 SGHDN and CDR2 FVKESK. CDR3 sequence (DNA): TGTGCCAGCAGCCAAGGGTCCGGGGGCAACTATGGCTACACCTTC. Protein product: CASSQGSGGNYGYTF.